This T cell receptor (beta chain) was documented in a study of blood T cells in healthy people across ages. Every donor contributed about 10 milliliters of peripheral blood by blood draw. Isolation of PBMCs gave at least 7 million cells per sample. The CDR3 totals 17 residues. The germline gives CDR1 MGHRA, CDR2 YSYEKL. V shed 6 bases, J shed 3 bases, and the junction held 12 bases outside the gene matches. Sample-barcoded 5' priming and a J-beta primer mix drove a second PCR of about 6 to 12 cycles. Each cDNA molecule carried a tag from a template-switch adaptor that contained 12 random nucleotides. TCRdb reprocessed the 5' RACE reads via MiXCR and lists one record per CDR3 protein. The sample shows about 2 million distinct CDR3 sequences, 40% to 55% of them seen only once.

This TCR was sampled from a middle-aged woman in good health. Sequences were obtained from blood. The chain recombines TRBV4-1 with TRBJ1-2, with 11 bases lining up with TRBD1. This CDR3 is CASREPGQGGLDYGYTF. The CDR3 DNA sequence: TGCGCCAGCAGAGAACCGGGACAGGGGGGCCTAGACTATGGCTACACCTTC.